The 28 T cell receptor beta chains given below trace back to one sample, sequenced in a study of Graves' ophthalmopathy and Graves' hyperthyroidism. The study amplified TCR beta CDR3 regions using RNA transcripts. First-round RT-PCR with HTBI primers preceded a second-round multiplex PCR. TCRdb re-called the multiplex PCR reads with MiXCR, one entry per CDR3 protein. The data show approximately 700,000 distinct CDR3 sequences, over 40% seen once. Material for sequencing was peripheral blood. These receptors were taken from an adult man with Graves' ophthalmopathy.

At least ten counts were recorded for this clonotype. The chain links TRBV10-3 to TRBJ2-7; a possible D gene is TRBD2 (6 bases). The V gene lost 8 bases and the J gene lost 0 bases, with 11 bases spanning the gap. Germline CDR1 and CDR2: ENHRY and SYGVKD. The CDR3 covers 13 residues. The CDR3 loop reads CAIAGIASYEQYF. As DNA, the CDR3 is TGTGCCATCGCGGGGATCGCCTCCTACGAGCAGTACTTC.

This clonotype was found many times. V usage is TRBV10-3 and J usage is TRBJ1-1; 8 nucleotides match TRBD1. CDR1 is ENHRY and CDR2 is SYGVKD in the germline V gene. V was pared by 4 bases and J by 4 bases, with 8 bases of the junction left unmatched. The CDR3 totals 15 residues. The CDR3 loop reads CAISVSQGAVTEAFF. The CDR3 nucleotides read TGTGCCATCAGTGTATCGCAGGGGGCGGTCACTGAAGCTTTCTTT.

This clonotype was observed a handful of times. V is TRBV7-3 and J is TRBJ2-2; TRBD2 agrees at 8 bases. V was pared by 6 bases and J by 2 bases, with 5 bases of the junction left unmatched. Germline V gene data show CDR1 as SGHTA and CDR2 as FQGTGA. CDR3 size: 15 residues. CDR3 DNA: TGTGCCAGCAGTCCACTAGCGGCAAACACCGGGGAGCTGTTTTTT. Protein product: CASSPLAANTGELFF.

To note about this clonotype: This clone may be a read error of a much larger clone one base away. The chain combines TRBV12-3 or TRBV12-4 with TRBJ2-7; no definite D call. The CDR3 runs 14 residues. V dropped 0 bases and J dropped 5 bases, with 11 bases sitting between them. Here the CDR3 DNA reads TGTGCCAGCAGTTTAGCTCCCCTTCTTGACGAGCAGTACTTC. Its protein product is CASSLAPLLDEQYF.

This clonotype was observed many times. J is TRBJ1-5 and V is TRBV6-1; D is unclear. Per germline, CDR1 MNHNS and CDR2 SASEGT. The germline V and J ends were trimmed by 6 bases and 1 base, with 16 bases remaining between them. This CDR3 spans 16 amino acids. This chain's CDR3 is CASSSLDTASNQPQHF. The CDR3 DNA reads TGTGCCAGCAGCTCGCTAGACACGGCGAGCAATCAGCCCCAGCATTTT.

This clonotype was seen a handful of times. The V and J genes are TRBV4-1 and TRBJ2-7; 10 bases are shared with TRBD2. The V gene end was trimmed by 1 base and the J gene end by 4 bases; junction bases not matched to a gene: 7. This CDR3 is 16 amino acids long. Looked up from germline, CDR1 is MGHRA and CDR2 is YSYEKL. DNA of the CDR3: TGCGCCAGCAGCCAAGGAAGCGGGGGGGGACAGTACGAGCAGTACTTC. It yields the protein CASSQGSGGGQYEQYF.

The sample holds one count of this clonotype. A clone one base away is much larger, so this may be a read error. The chain combines TRBV2 with TRBJ2-7; weak D call: TRBD2 (6 bases). Trimming removed 9 bases from V and 4 bases from J, with 13 bases in between. Germline CDR1 SNHLY, CDR2 FYNNEI. The CDR3 sequence is 12 residues long. This CDR3 is CARGTGEYEQYF. In DNA form, the CDR3 reads TGTGCCAGGGGAACGGGAGAATACGAGCAGTACTTC. The whole variable domain, remainder taken from reference TRBV2 and TRBJ2-7, is EPEVTQTPSHQVTQMGQEVILRCVPISNHLYFYWYRQILGQKVEFLVSFYNNEISEKSEIFDDQFSVERPDGSNFTLKIRSTKLEDSAMYFCARGTGEYEQYFGPGTRLTVT.

This clonotype was seen a handful of times. This chain connects TRBV4-3 to TRBJ2-2; D might be TRBD1 or TRBD2, each matching 6 bases. The germline V gene has CDR1 LGHNA and CDR2 YSLEER. The CDR3 runs 15 residues. With 4 bases removed from V and 1 base from J, the gap between germline ends came to 10 bases. CDR3 region: CASSREGGNTGELFF. The CDR3 region has the DNA TGCGCCAGCAGCCGAGAGGGGGGGAACACCGGGGAGCTGTTTTTT.

This clonotype was counted ten times or more. The rearrangement joins TRBV7-2 to TRBJ2-7, with D unclear. CDR1 SGHTA and CDR2 FQGNSA come from the germline V gene. This CDR3 spans 15 amino acids. With 6 bases removed from V and 0 bases from J, the gap between germline ends came to 15 bases. The CDR3 spells CASRSRIFSSYEQYF. Written as DNA, the CDR3 is TGTGCCAGCAGAAGCCGGATATTCAGCTCCTACGAGCAGTACTTC.

The chain employs TRBV9 and TRBJ1-1; D unresolved. The CDR3 is made up of 13 amino acids. Germline V gene lookup returns CDR1 SGDLS and CDR2 YYNGEE. The V gene lost 4 bases and the J gene lost 7 bases, with 14 bases spanning the gap. CDR3 nucleotides: TGTGCCAGCAGCCCCCGGATGGAGGATGAAGCTTTCTTT. This encodes CASSPRMEDEAFF.

This clonotype was detected many times. The germline gene is not matched at one end of the junction; a read error may be the cause. The rearrangement links TRBV7-9 to TRBJ1-1; the D gene is possibly TRBD1 (6 bases). CDR3 length equals 15 residues. Germline assignment: CDR1 SEHNR and CDR2 FQNEAQ (reference sequence). The CDR3 DNA reads TGTGCCAGCAGCTTGGTGGGGGGGCTGAACGCTGAAGCTTTCTTT. Amino acids: CASSLVGGLNAEAFF.

Worth noting for this clonotype: One end of the junction fails to match germline, which may point to a read error. V gene TRBV29-1 combines with J gene TRBJ2-2; 11 bases map to TRBD2. CDR3 size: 12 residues. Germline V gene data show CDR1 as SQVTM and CDR2 as ANQGSEA. The CDR3 DNA reads TGCAGCGGAACTAGCGGGAGCGGGGGGCTGTTTTTT. Protein sequence: CSGTSGSGGLFF.

As for this clonotype: A much larger clone lies one base from this, so it may be a read error. V usage is TRBV5-1 and J usage is TRBJ2-7, with no clear D. Germline CDR1 SGHRS, CDR2 YFSETQ. This CDR3 comprises 14 residues. Trimming took off 0 bases at V and 6 bases at J, with 13 bases between the two ends. CDR3 protein: CASSLGSGPGEQYF. CDR3 nucleotides: TGCGCCAGCAGCTTGGGGTCAGGCCCTGGCGAGCAGTACTTC.

This clonotype was counted many times. The CDR3 coding sequence is TGTGCCAGCAGCTACAGGCAGGATTATGGCTACACCTTC. Its protein is CASSYRQDYGYTF. The chain links TRBV7-9 to TRBJ1-2; a weak D match, TRBD1 (5 bases). The CDR3 consists of 13 residues. Germline V CDR1 and CDR2: SEHNR, FQNEAQ (reference sequence). The V gene lost 4 bases and the J gene lost 5 bases, with 11 bases spanning the gap.

The chain has TRBV19 and TRBJ2-6; a possible D gene is TRBD1 (6 bases). Deletions cut 5 bases from V and 2 bases from J, with 25 bases between. The length of the CDR3 is 20 residues. The germline CDR1 and CDR2 sequences are LNHDA and SQIVND (reference sequence). Here the CDR3 DNA reads TGTGCCAGTAGTCGACCTCTTAGGAAGGGGGAAATTACTGGGGCCAACGTCCTGACTTTC. It encodes CASSRPLRKGEITGANVLTF.

There are many counts of this clonotype. This rearrangement joins TRBV29-1 to TRBJ1-2; D not certain. This CDR3 comprises 14 residues. The germline CDR1 and CDR2 sequences are SQVTM and ANQGSEA. V lost 0 bases and J lost 2, with 10 bases in between. The CDR3 reads CSVEDGHLNYGYTF. In nucleotides, the CDR3 is TGCAGCGTTGAAGACGGCCATTTAAACTATGGCTACACCTTC.

This clonotype has a count of ten or more. The CDR3 nucleotides are TGCAGCGTTGAAGGACGCTTGAACACTGAAGCTTTCTTT. Amino acids: CSVEGRLNTEAFF. This rearrangement joins TRBV29-1 to TRBJ1-1, with D unclear. The CDR3 extends over 13 amino acids. V was cut by 1 base and J by 0 bases, with 6 bases left in between. The germline CDR1 and CDR2 sequences are SQVTM and ANQGSEA.

In this sample, this clonotype turned up a few times. This chain connects TRBV7-9 to TRBJ2-6; 7 bases are shared with TRBD1. Germline-derived CDR1 and CDR2 are SEHNR and FQNEAQ (reference sequence). The CDR3 contains 17 residues. The trim removed 8 bases at V and 2 bases at J, leaving 12 bases unmatched. CDR3 bases: TGTGCCAGCTCACCAGGGACAGCTGGCACTGGGGCCAACGTCCTGACTTTC. This codes for CASSPGTAGTGANVLTF.

The chain recombines TRBV2 with TRBJ1-1, with TRBD1 as a possible D gene (5 bases). CDR1 and CDR2 (germline): SNHLY, FYNNEI. CDR3 length: 12 amino acids. Trimming cost V 8 bases and J 4 bases, with 11 bases left between them. The CDR3 sequence is CASYGASTEAFF. In DNA, the CDR3 is TGTGCCAGCTACGGGGCCTCCACTGAAGCTTTCTTT.

The V gene is TRBV9, the J gene TRBJ2-7; maybe TRBD1 (6 bases). Trimming took off 10 bases at V and 4 bases at J, with 21 bases between the two ends. The germline V gene has CDR1 SGDLS and CDR2 YYNGEE. CDR3 size: 14 residues. In DNA, the CDR3 is TGTGCCTGGGATTACTCTGGACAGCGTTACGAGCAGTACTTC. As protein: CAWDYSGQRYEQYF.

This chain joins TRBV29-1 and TRBJ1-5; 8 bases match TRBD1. CDR1 and CDR2 from the germline V gene are SQVTM and ANQGSEA. With 6 bases clipped from V and 2 bases from J, the junction kept 9 bases outside the gene matches. The CDR3 is 15 residues long. The CDR3 here is CSVASTGEGNQPQHF. CDR3 DNA: TGCAGCGTAGCCTCGACAGGGGAAGGCAATCAGCCCCAGCATTTT. Drawing the rest from reference TRBV29-1 and TRBJ1-5, the complete variable domain is SAVISQKPSRDICQRGTSLTIQCQVDSQVTMMFWYRQQPGQSLTLIATANQGSEATYESGFVIDKFPISRPNLTFSTLTVSNMSPEDSSIYLCSVASTGEGNQPQHFGDGTRLSIL.

This clonotype has a handful of counts. This rearrangement joins TRBV11-2 to TRBJ2-7, with D possibly being TRBD1 or TRBD2 (5 bases each). The CDR3 is 15 residues long. The germline gives CDR1 SGHAT, CDR2 FQNNGV. The germline V and J ends were trimmed by 1 base and 2 bases, with 12 bases remaining between them. As DNA, the CDR3 is TGTGCCAGCAGCTTAGGGGGACGGCAGGCCTACGAGCAGTACTTC. Its translation: CASSLGGRQAYEQYF.

Concerning this clonotype itself: Germline is not matched at one junction end, which may reflect a read error. The chain joins TRBV7-9 to TRBJ2-7; TRBD1 matches at 10 bases. Germline assignment: CDR1 SEHNR and CDR2 FQNEAQ (reference sequence). CDR3 size: 15 residues. CDR3 protein: CASSQDRGQGTEQYF. The CDR3 DNA reads as TGCGCCAGCAGCCAAGATAGGGGACAGGGGACCGAGCAGTACTTC.

This clonotype was seen only a few times. CDR3 protein: CASSLTGTHYEQYF. CDR3 nucleotide sequence: TGTGCCAGCAGTTTAACGGGGACCCACTACGAGCAGTACTTC. The genes are TRBV7-2 and TRBJ2-7; tentatively, D is TRBD1 or TRBD2 (5 bases each). Trimming removed 6 bases at V and 3 bases at J, with 15 bases between. The CDR3 covers 14 residues. Germline lookup yields CDR1 SGHTA and CDR2 FQGNSA.

This clonotype was recorded once. The genes are TRBV5-1 and TRBJ2-2, with TRBD1 identical over 7 bases. This CDR3 spans 16 amino acids. CDR1 is SGHRS, CDR2 YFSETQ, per germline. J lost 7 bases, V lost 5 bases, and 14 bases had no gene match. This chain's CDR3 is CASSDKTGSDNGELFF. The CDR3 DNA is TGCGCCAGCAGTGACAAGACAGGGAGTGACAACGGGGAGCTGTTTTTT.

In its sample, this clonotype was seen many times. The chain links TRBV7-9 to TRBJ1-4; 9 bases agree with TRBD1. Trimming cost V 0 bases and J 11 bases; bases outside gene matches: 10. The CDR3 spans 16 residues. Germline CDR1 and CDR2: SEHNR and FQNEAQ (reference sequence). This CDR3 reads CASSLAYRGPHGKLFF. DNA of the CDR3: TGTGCCAGCAGCTTAGCGTACAGGGGGCCGCACGGGAAACTGTTTTTT.

A note on this clonotype: This may be a read error, as it is one base from a much larger clone. The rearrangement links TRBV2 to TRBJ2-7; D is ambiguous. The CDR3 is 12 amino acids. Germline V gene sequence: CDR1 SNHLY, CDR2 FYNNEI. In DNA, the CDR3 is TGTGCCATCGACTCAACCTCCTTCGAGCAGTACTTC. Encoded protein: CAIDSTSFEQYF. Full variable domain (missing parts from reference TRBV2 and TRBJ2-7): EPEVTQTPSHQVTQMGQEVILRCVPISNHLYFYWYRQILGQKVEFLVSFYNNEISEKSEIFDDQFSVERPDGSNFTLKIRSTKLEDSAMYFCAIDSTSFEQYFGPGTRLTVT.

This clonotype has a count of ten or more. This chain links TRBV9 with TRBJ1-2, with D hard to call. CDR1 SGDLS and CDR2 YYNGEE come from the germline V gene. CDR3 length equals 11 residues. Trimming shortened V by 6 bases and J by 4 bases, and 7 bases separated the two germline ends. The DNA for the CDR3 is TGTGCCAGCAACGGGGTCTATGGCTACACCTTC. This translates into CASNGVYGYTF. Using reference TRBV9 and TRBJ1-2 for the parts outside the CDR3, the full variable domain is DSGVTQTPKHLITATGQRVTLRCSPRSGDLSVYWYQQSLDQGLQFLIQYYNGEERAKGNILERFSAQQFPDLHSELNLSSLELGDSALYFCASNGVYGYTFGSGTRLTVV.